The sequence of this TCR beta chain was determined in a study of shared clonotypes between healthy human individuals. Naive CD8 populations comprised CD45RO-negative cells positively selected for CCR7, excluding terminally differentiated effector memory CD45RA+ cells. This CDR3 is 13 amino acids long. CDR1 SQVTM and CDR2 ANQGSEA come from the germline V gene. With V trimmed by 4 bases and J by 4 bases, 4 bases remained unmatched. A word on this clone: Its matching antigen is unknown.

Study outcomes and limitations: A handful of donors shared about 4.5% of their naive CD4 clonotypes.

Assay runs were performed at deep level. Generated by immunoSEQ multiplex PCR, the TCRdb table keeps only in-frame clones and is missing some. This repertoire shows 800,000 to 950,000 clones, roughly 96% found once; its top ten account for around 0.21%. The sequenced sample was naive CD8+ T cells sorted from blood. V and J are TRBV29-1 and TRBJ2-7; 10 positions match TRBD2. The clonotype was recovered from a man under 40 in good health. CDR3 bases: TGCAGCGTTGCTCCGACTAGCGGGTACGAGCAGTACTTC. This encodes CSVAPTSGYEQYF.